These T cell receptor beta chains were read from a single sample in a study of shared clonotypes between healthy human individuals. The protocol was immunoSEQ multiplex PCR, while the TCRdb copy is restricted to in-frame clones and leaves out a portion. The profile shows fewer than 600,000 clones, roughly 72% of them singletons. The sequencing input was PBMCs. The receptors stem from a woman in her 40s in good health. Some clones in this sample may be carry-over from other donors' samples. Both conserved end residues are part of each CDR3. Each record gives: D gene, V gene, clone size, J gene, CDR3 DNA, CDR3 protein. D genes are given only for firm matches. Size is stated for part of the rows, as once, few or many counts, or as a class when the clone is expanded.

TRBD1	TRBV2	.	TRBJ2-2	TGTGCCAGCGGACAGGGTTATAACACCGGGGAGCTGTTTTTT	CASGQGYNTGELFF
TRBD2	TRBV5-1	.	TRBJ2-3	TGCGCCAGCAGCTTGGAGTTAGCGGGTCCCACAGATACGCAGTATTTT	CASSLELAGPTDTQYF
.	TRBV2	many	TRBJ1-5	TGTGCCAGCAGTGAAGGGTCGGGAGATCAGCCCCAGCATTTT	CASSEGSGDQPQHF
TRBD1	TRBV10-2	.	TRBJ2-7	TGCGCCAGCAGTAACCGGGACAGGTACGAGCAGTACTTC	CASSNRDRYEQYF
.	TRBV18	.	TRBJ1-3	TGTGCCAGCTCCCCTGGTGGACAGCACTCTGGAAACACCATATATTTT	CASSPGGQHSGNTIYF
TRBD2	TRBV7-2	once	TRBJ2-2	TGTGCCAGCACCTCCCAAGCGGGAGTGAGCGCCGGGGAGCTGTTTTTT	CASTSQAGVSAGELFF
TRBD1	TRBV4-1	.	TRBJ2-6	TGCGCCAGCAGCCCCGGACAGGGGGCGCTTGGTGCCAACGTCCTGACTTTC	CASSPGQGALGANVLTF
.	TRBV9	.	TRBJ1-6	TGTGCCAGCAGCGCAGACTTCGACAGCTTCTCCTATAATTCACCCCTCCACTTT	CASSADFDSFSYNSPLHF
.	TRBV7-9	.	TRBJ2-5	TGTGCCAGCAGCCCGGACACGTCGGAGACCCAGTACTTC	CASSPDTSETQYF
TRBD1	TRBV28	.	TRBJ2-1	TGTGCCAGCACCAGGGGGTCCTACAATGAGCAGTTCTTC	CASTRGSYNEQFF
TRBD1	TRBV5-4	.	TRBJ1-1	TGTGCCAGCAGCTCCCGACAGGGAAGCACTGAAGCTTTCTTT	CASSSRQGSTEAFF
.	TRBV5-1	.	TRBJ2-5	TGCGCCAGCAGCCCCCTCAGGGGAGAGACCCAGTACTTC	CASSPLRGETQYF
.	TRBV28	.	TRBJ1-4	TGTGCCAGCAGTTTAGTAGGGCACAGCGAAAAACTGTTTTTT	CASSLVGHSEKLFF
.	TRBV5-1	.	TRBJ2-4	TGCGCCAGCAGCTTGATGGCCGAGGAAAACATTCAGTACTTC	CASSLMAEENIQYF
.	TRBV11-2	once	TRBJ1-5	TGTGCCAGCAGCTTAGCGTCGTTTCAGCCCCAGCATTTT	CASSLASFQPQHF
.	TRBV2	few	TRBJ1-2	TGTGCCAGCAGTCTTGATAACTATGGCTACACCTTC	CASSLDNYGYTF
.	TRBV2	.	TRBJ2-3	TGTGCCAGCAGCAGGACTGCGAACACAGATACGCAGTATTTT	CASSRTANTDTQYF
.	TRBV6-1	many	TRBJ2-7	TGTGCCAGCCAGGGGGGTCAACGGATCTACGAGCAGTACTTC	CASQGGQRIYEQYF